These 13 T cell receptor beta chains share one sample of origin, sequenced in a study of PD-1 blockade in classical Hodgkin lymphoma. Every patient had relapsed following autologous stem cell transplantation, and cohorts differed in brentuximab vedotin exposure. The repertoire was sequenced with immunoSEQ multiplex PCR; TCRdb's copy has only in-frame clones and lacks some. The table lists more than 45,000 clones, approximately 73% of them singletons. The sequences come from peripheral blood mononuclear cells (PBMCs), collected before the second cycle of nivolumab. The receptors were sampled from a human donor with classical Hodgkin lymphoma.

The rearrangement joins TRBV6-5 to TRBJ1-1, with D unresolved. This CDR3 comprises 13 residues. The V end lost 0 bases, the J end lost 5 bases, and 7 bases lay between the germline ends. CDR1 and CDR2 from the germline V gene are MNHEY and SVGAGI. DNA of the CDR3: TGTGCCAGCAGTTACTCGACAAGTACTGAAGCTTTCTTT. This encodes CASSYSTSTEAFF.

This clone was found once. V and J are TRBV30 and TRBJ2-4; 9 bases align to TRBD1. Trimming cost V 2 bases and J 10 bases; bases outside gene matches: 12. From germline, CDR1 is GTSNPN and CDR2 SVGIG (reference sequence). CDR3 size: 15 residues. The DNA of the CDR3 is TGTGCCTGGAGTATAAGTGGGACAGGGAATTTAATTCAGTACTTC. Translation gives CAWSISGTGNLIQYF.

The chain carries TRBV7-9 and TRBJ2-7; D is perhaps TRBD2 (6 bases). Germline V gene sequence: CDR1 SEHNR, CDR2 FQNEAQ (reference sequence). Trimming stripped 5 bases from V and 9 bases from J, with 20 bases between. CDR3 length: 14 residues. The CDR3 loop reads CASSLDAGLIGQYF. Written as DNA, the CDR3 is TGTGCCAGCAGCCTAGATGCGGGGCTTATAGGGCAGTACTTC.

This clone came up a few times. The chain joins TRBV30 to TRBJ2-6; D is undetermined. V was trimmed by 3 bases and J by 1 base, leaving 10 bases between them. Germline lookup yields CDR1 GTSNPN and CDR2 SVGIG (reference sequence). The CDR3 consists of 15 residues. The chain's CDR3 is CAWRVMLSGANVLTF. In DNA, the CDR3 is TGTGCCTGGAGGGTGATGCTTTCTGGGGCCAACGTCCTGACTTTC. Supplemented by reference TRBV30 and TRBJ2-6, the full variable domain reads SQTIHQWPATLVQPVGSPLSLECTVEGTSNPNLYWYRQAAGRGLQLLFYSVGIGQISSEVPQNLSASRPQDRQFILSSKKLLLSDSGFYLCAWRVMLSGANVLTFGAGSRLTVL.

This clone ranks as medium-sized. V is TRBV25-1 and J is TRBJ1-1, with TRBD1 matching over 9 bases. The CDR3 is made up of 14 amino acids. V lost 6 bases and J lost 5; bases outside the gene matches: 7. Germline CDR1 reads MGHDK; CDR2 reads SYGVNS. The CDR3 bases are TGTGCCAGCAGCTCGACAGGGGGACTAACTGAAGCTTTCTTT. The encoded protein is CASSSTGGLTEAFF.

In DNA form, the CDR3 reads TGTGCCAGCAGTTTATCGAGAGGGGGGACCTACGAGCAGTACTTC. Encoded protein: CASSLSRGGTYEQYF. J is TRBJ2-7 and V is TRBV27; D tentatively fits TRBD1 or TRBD2 (6 bases each). V lost 0 bases to trimming and J lost 2 bases, with 11 bases between them. Germline V gives CDR1 MNHEY, CDR2 SMNVEV (reference sequence). This CDR3 region has 15 residues.

The chain carries TRBV29-1 and TRBJ2-7; unclear D gene. The CDR3 sequence is 12 residues long. Germline V CDR1 and CDR2: SQVTM, ANQGSEA. With 7 bases removed from V and 2 bases from J, the gap between germline ends came to 12 bases. The CDR3 loop reads CSAQALTYEQYF. In DNA form, the CDR3 reads TGCAGCGCACAAGCCCTTACCTACGAGCAGTACTTC.

The rearrangement uses TRBV19 and TRBJ1-1; D gene unclear. Germline loops: CDR1 LNHDA, CDR2 SQIVND (reference sequence). V gave up 4 bases and J gave up 1 base, with 13 bases separating them. This CDR3 has 15 residues. The CDR3, as DNA: TGTGCCAGTAGTACCCCGGAGAGGAGGAACACTGAAGCTTTCTTT. Protein product: CASSTPERRNTEAFF. Full variable domain (rest looked up from reference TRBV19 and TRBJ1-1): DGGITQSPKYLFRKEGQNVTLSCEQNLNHDAMYWYRQDPGQGLRLIYYSQIVNDFQKGDIAEGYSVSREKKESFPLTVTSAQKNPTAFYLCASSTPERRNTEAFFGQGTRLTVV.

This clone was recorded a few times. The chain has TRBV28 and TRBJ1-2; 8 nucleotides match TRBD1. The CDR3 contains 13 residues. V shed 5 bases and J 7 bases; nucleotides not matched to a gene: 6. The germline V gene encodes CDR1 MDHEN and CDR2 SYDVKM. The CDR3 protein is CASSDRGGFGYTF. In DNA form, the CDR3 reads TGTGCCAGCAGTGACAGGGGTGGTTTTGGCTACACCTTC.

This clone is medium-sized within its sample. The rearrangement joins TRBV27 to TRBJ2-1; the D gene is possibly TRBD2 (5 bases). Germline loops: CDR1 MNHEY, CDR2 SMNVEV (reference sequence). CDR3 length: 15 residues. The ends were cut back, 2 bases at V and 7 bases at J, with 15 bases in the middle. CDR3 sequence reads: CASSLGLGSRNEQFF. CDR3 nucleotide sequence: TGTGCCAGCAGTTTAGGGCTAGGGAGCCGGAATGAGCAGTTCTTC.

This rearrangement joins TRBV27 to TRBJ1-1, with D unresolved. V was trimmed by 5 bases and J by 8 bases, leaving 15 bases between them. This CDR3 contains 13 residues. The germline V gene has CDR1 MNHEY and CDR2 SMNVEV (reference sequence). CDR3 residues: CASSPTRFSEAFF. In DNA, the CDR3 is TGTGCCAGCAGTCCCACTCGGTTCTCCGAAGCTTTCTTT.

This sequence joins TRBV2 and TRBJ2-1; 11 nucleotides match TRBD2. CDR3 length equals 16 residues. Germline loops: CDR1 SNHLY, CDR2 FYNNEI. Losses at the gene ends were 5 bases for V and 4 bases for J; bases not matched to a gene: 7. In DNA, the CDR3 is TGTGCCAGCAGTCCGATAGCGGGAGGGCGATACAATGAGCAGTTCTTC. This translates into CASSPIAGGRYNEQFF. The variable domain in full, completed from reference TRBV2 and TRBJ2-1, reads EPEVTQTPSHQVTQMGQEVILRCVPISNHLYFYWYRQILGQKVEFLVSFYNNEISEKSEIFDDQFSVERPDGSNFTLKIRSTKLEDSAMYFCASSPIAGGRYNEQFFGPGTRLTVL.

This chain connects TRBV19 to TRBJ2-5; D perhaps matches TRBD2 (6 bases). The CDR3 runs to 14 residues. Looked up from germline, CDR1 is LNHDA and CDR2 is SQIVND (reference sequence). The germline V and J ends were trimmed by 7 bases and 2 bases, with 14 bases remaining between them. The DNA for the CDR3 is TGTGCCAGTATCCGGGGGATTAGGCAAGAGACCCAGTACTTC. It encodes CASIRGIRQETQYF.